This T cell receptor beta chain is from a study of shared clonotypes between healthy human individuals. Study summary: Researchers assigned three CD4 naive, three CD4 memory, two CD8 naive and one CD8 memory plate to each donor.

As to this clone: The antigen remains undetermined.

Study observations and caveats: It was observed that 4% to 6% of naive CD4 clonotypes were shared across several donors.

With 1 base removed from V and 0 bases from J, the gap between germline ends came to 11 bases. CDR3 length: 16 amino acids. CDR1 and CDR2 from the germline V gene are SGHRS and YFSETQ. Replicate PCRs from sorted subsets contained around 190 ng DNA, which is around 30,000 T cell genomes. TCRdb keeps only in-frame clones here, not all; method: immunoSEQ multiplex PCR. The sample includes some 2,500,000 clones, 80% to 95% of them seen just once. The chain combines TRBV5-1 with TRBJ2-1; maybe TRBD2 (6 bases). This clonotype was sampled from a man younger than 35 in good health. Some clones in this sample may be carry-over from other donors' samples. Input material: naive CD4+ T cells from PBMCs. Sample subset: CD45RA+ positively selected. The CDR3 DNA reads TGCGCCAGCAGCTTGAGGGACTCGAGCTCCTACAATGAGCAGTTCTTC. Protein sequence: CASSLRDSSSYNEQFF.